A single sample gave rise to the 24 T cell receptor beta chains below, sequenced in a study of identical twins. TCRdb reprocessed the 5' RACE reads via MiXCR and lists one record per CDR3 protein. Here the sample spans hundreds of thousands of distinct CDR3 sequences, roughly an eighth being singletons. These same records also appear under a second study, on yellow fever vaccine responses in identical twins.

What was sequenced was PBMCs. The receptors derive from a woman aged 18-35 years in good health.

This clonotype was counted once. The chain couples TRBV28 to TRBJ2-2; D possibly matches TRBD1 or TRBD2 (5 bases each). The CDR3 covers 16 residues. Germline V gene lookup returns CDR1 MDHEN and CDR2 SYDVKM. Trimming removed 4 bases at V and 4 bases at J, with 16 bases between. The CDR3 bases are TGTGCCAGCAGTTCCACCGGGGCCCCGGGCACCGGGGAGCTGTTTTTT. Translating it yields CASSSTGAPGTGELFF.

This clonotype was observed many times. This chain connects TRBV9 to TRBJ2-1; D is undetermined. Trimming took 7 bases from V and 0 from J, leaving 5 bases between them. The CDR3 runs 12 residues. Germline V gives CDR1 SGDLS, CDR2 YYNGEE. The CDR3 DNA reads as TGTGCCAGCGTGGGCTCCTACAATGAGCAGTTCTTC. This encodes CASVGSYNEQFF.

The chain is built from TRBV29-1 and TRBJ2-7; D possibly corresponds to TRBD1 (6 bases). V gave up 7 bases and J gave up 4 bases, with 17 bases separating them. The germline CDR1 and CDR2 sequences are SQVTM and ANQGSEA. The CDR3 is made up of 13 amino acids. CDR3 sequence: CSATRGRGYEQYF. In DNA form, the CDR3 reads TGCAGCGCCACCAGGGGCAGGGGTTACGAGCAGTACTTC.

This clonotype was observed a handful of times. CDR3 loop: CASSLADVRSSYQAFF. The CDR3 DNA reads as TGTGCCAGCAGCTTAGCGGACGTAAGGAGTTCGTATCAAGCTTTCTTT. The chain employs TRBV7-2 and TRBJ1-1; D is ambiguous. This CDR3 region has 16 residues. In germline, CDR1 is SGHTA, CDR2 FQGNSA. V was cut by 0 bases and J by 9 bases, with 20 bases left in between.

The J gene is TRBJ2-7, the V gene TRBV20-1, with D possibly being TRBD1 (6 bases). Germline values: CDR1 DFQATT, CDR2 SNEGSKA (reference sequence). The CDR3 is 14 residues long. The V and J ends lost 6 bases and 0 bases respectively, with 15 bases between them. The CDR3 here is CSAVPGVNSYEQYF. As DNA, the CDR3 is TGCAGTGCGGTCCCAGGGGTCAACTCCTACGAGCAGTACTTC.

This clonotype was found many times. This chain uses TRBV5-1 with TRBJ1-1; TRBD1 matches at 9 bases. V was pared by 5 bases and J by 0 bases, with 8 bases of the junction left unmatched. The germline V gene encodes CDR1 SGHRS and CDR2 YFSETQ. CDR3 size: 16 residues. CDR3: CASSPGQGSMNTEAFF. The CDR3 coding sequence is TGCGCCAGCAGTCCCGGACAGGGGTCCATGAACACTGAAGCTTTCTTT.

This clonotype was observed a few times. The J gene is TRBJ1-1, the V gene TRBV12-3 or TRBV12-4; no firm D call. This CDR3 has 14 residues. Trimming left V 5 bases short and J 3 bases short, with 13 bases between. The CDR3 DNA reads as TGTGCCAGCAGTCAGTGGGAGTCGGACACTGAAGCTTTCTTT. Amino acids: CASSQWESDTEAFF.

This clonotype was seen more than once but under ten times. The chain couples TRBV12-3 or TRBV12-4 to TRBJ2-7; possible D gene TRBD2, 6 bases. The CDR3 covers 15 residues. V lost 6 bases to trimming and J lost 0 bases, with 15 bases between them. Here the CDR3 DNA reads TGTGCCAGCAGACCTAGCGCCCTGCCCTCCTACGAGCAGTACTTC. It encodes CASRPSALPSYEQYF.

This clonotype was observed at least ten times. V is TRBV12-3 or TRBV12-4 and J is TRBJ2-2; D unresolved. This CDR3 is 14 amino acids long. Between the trimmed V and J ends, which lost 1 base and 5 bases, there was a span of 8 bases. As DNA, the CDR3 is TGTGCCAGCAGTTTAGGGGGTGAAACCGGGGAGCTGTTTTTT. Amino acids: CASSLGGETGELFF.

This clonotype has a count of ten or more. V usage is TRBV20-1 and J usage is TRBJ2-1; 7 bases match TRBD1. This CDR3 has 13 residues. CDR1 and CDR2 (germline): DFQATT, SNEGSKA (reference sequence). V trimming: 3 bases; J trimming: 9 bases; junction bases outside the gene matches: 8. CDR3 DNA: TGCAGTGCTAGTCTGACAGGGAAGGGTGAGCAGTTCTTC. Translating gives CSASLTGKGEQFF.

The chain recombines TRBV5-1 with TRBJ2-1; 14 positions match TRBD2. This CDR3 is 18 amino acids long. V shed 4 bases, J shed 0 bases, and the junction held 6 bases outside the gene matches. The germline V gene encodes CDR1 SGHRS and CDR2 YFSETQ. The CDR3 here is CASSEGLAGAPSYNEQFF. The CDR3, as DNA: TGCGCCAGCAGCGAGGGACTAGCGGGAGCCCCCTCCTACAATGAGCAGTTCTTC. Looking up the rest from reference TRBV5-1 and TRBJ2-1 gives the full variable domain: KAGVTQTPRYLIKTRGQQVTLSCSPISGHRSVSWYQQTPGQGLQFLFEYFSETQRNKGNFPGRFSGRQFSNSRSEMNVSTLELGDSALYLCASSEGLAGAPSYNEQFFGPGTRLTVL.

This clonotype turned up a few times. The rearrangement links TRBV3-1 to TRBJ2-1; D may be TRBD1 or TRBD2 (5 bases each). Germline lookup yields CDR1 LGHDT and CDR2 YNNKEL (reference sequence). This CDR3 has 14 amino acids. The V gene lost 3 bases and the J gene lost 3 bases, with 9 bases spanning the gap. The CDR3 here is CASSQGRNYNEQFF. The CDR3 DNA is TGTGCCAGCAGCCAGGGACGGAACTACAATGAGCAGTTCTTC.

The table lists this clonotype with many counts. This rearrangement joins TRBV7-9 to TRBJ1-3; D is ambiguous. This CDR3 contains 12 residues. Germline CDR1 reads SEHNR; CDR2 reads FQNEAQ (reference sequence). Trimming left V 1 base short and J 10 bases short, with 8 bases between. Written as DNA, the CDR3 is TGTGCCAGCAGCTTAGGAGGATATACCATATATTTT. Its protein is CASSLGGYTIYF.

This clonotype was observed a handful of times. The chain employs TRBV20-1 and TRBJ1-2, with a weak D call TRBD1 (5 bases). Germline CDR1 DFQATT, CDR2 SNEGSKA (reference sequence). The CDR3 loop spans 11 amino acids. Trimming left V 3 bases short and J 4 bases short, with 6 bases between. CDR3 sequence reads: CSASGGYGYTF. The CDR3 DNA follows: TGCAGTGCTAGTGGGGGCTATGGCTACACCTTC.

The chain carries TRBV12-3 or TRBV12-4 and TRBJ1-1, with D uncertain. This CDR3 has 11 amino acids. V lost 2 bases and J 8 bases, leaving 6 bases between the germline ends. The CDR3 region is CASSLMNEAFF. The CDR3 nucleotides read TGTGCCAGCAGTTTAATGAACGAAGCTTTCTTT.

The chain links TRBV5-6 to TRBJ2-5, with a tentative D call TRBD2 (6 bases). Germline V lookup: CDR1 SGHDT, CDR2 YYEEEE. Trimming shortened V by 4 bases and J by 3 bases, and 13 bases separated the two germline ends. The CDR3 totals 14 residues. CDR3 in amino acids: CASSHGGSEETQYF. The CDR3 coding sequence is TGTGCCAGCAGCCACGGGGGAAGCGAAGAGACCCAGTACTTC.

This clonotype has a handful of counts. A junction end diverges from the germline sequence, so it may reflect a read error. The chain uses TRBV7-2 and TRBJ1-6; 10 bases map to TRBD1. The CDR3 is 15 residues long. Germline CDR1 SGHTA, CDR2 FQGNSA. CDR3 residues: CASNLVGQGISPLHF. The CDR3 DNA reads as TGTGCCAGCAACTTAGTGGGACAGGGGATTTCACCCCTCCACTTT.

The genes are TRBV6-1 and TRBJ2-1; 9 nucleotides agree with TRBD1. The CDR3 spans 16 residues. The junction had 9 bases not matched to a gene; V was cut back by 6 bases and J by 3 bases. The germline V gene encodes CDR1 MNHNS and CDR2 SASEGT. CDR3 sequence: CASRFQQGAVYNEQFF. The CDR3 nucleotides read TGTGCCAGCAGATTTCAACAGGGGGCTGTCTACAATGAGCAGTTCTTC.

The genes are TRBV12-3 or TRBV12-4 and TRBJ2-2; D is unresolved. V shed 3 bases and J shed 7 bases, with 6 bases lying between them. CDR3 length equals 12 residues. CDR3 in DNA: TGTGCCAGCAGTTTCCCCTTCGGGGAGCTGTTTTTT. Translating gives CASSFPFGELFF.

The table lists this clonotype with many counts. The chain employs TRBV5-1 and TRBJ1-1; D unresolved. Trimming stripped 4 bases from V and 6 bases from J, with 16 bases between. The CDR3 loop spans 14 amino acids. Looked up from germline, CDR1 is SGHRS and CDR2 is YFSETQ. The CDR3 DNA follows: TGCGCCAGCAGCGTGGACTCGTTTTTCCCTGAAGCTTTCTTT. This encodes CASSVDSFFPEAFF.

The chain recombines TRBV7-8 with TRBJ2-1, with TRBD2 matching 9 bases. Trimming at V came to 1 base and at J to 2 bases, leaving 3 bases not matched to a gene. Looked up from germline, CDR1 is SGHVS and CDR2 is FQNEAQ. This CDR3 has 16 amino acids. The CDR3 region has the DNA TGTGCCAGCAGCTTAGAGGGACTAGCTCCCTACAATGAGCAGTTCTTC. It encodes CASSLEGLAPYNEQFF. The variable domain in full, with the rest retrieved from reference TRBV7-8 and TRBJ2-1, is GAGVSQSPRYKVAKRGQDVALRCDPISGHVSLFWYQQALGQGPEFLTYFQNEAQLDKSGLPSDRFFAERPEGSVSTLKIQRTQQEDSAVYLCASSLEGLAPYNEQFFGPGTRLTVL.

The chain combines TRBV28 with TRBJ1-5; tentatively, D is TRBD1 (6 bases). Trimming stripped 6 bases from V and 2 bases from J, with 14 bases between. Germline lookup yields CDR1 MDHEN and CDR2 SYDVKM. The CDR3 covers 15 residues. The CDR3 nucleotides are TGTGCCAGCAGGCTAGGGGGGATAGGCAATCAGCCCCAGCATTTT. It translates to CASRLGGIGNQPQHF.

This clonotype was recorded many times. The chain employs TRBV13 and TRBJ2-2, with TRBD2 matching over 9 bases. This CDR3 has 17 residues. The germline CDR1 and CDR2 sequences are PRHDT and FYEKMQ (reference sequence). V was pared by 1 base and J by 3 bases, with 6 bases of the junction left unmatched. DNA of the CDR3: TGTGCCAGCAGCTTAGTAGTAGCGGGAGACGACACCGGGGAGCTGTTTTTT. Its translation: CASSLVVAGDDTGELFF. The whole variable domain, filled in from reference TRBV13 and TRBJ2-2, reads AAGVIQSPRHLIKEKRETATLKCYPIPRHDTVYWYQQGPGQDPQFLISFYEKMQSDKGSIPDRFSAQQFSDYHSELNMSSLELGDSALYFCASSLVVAGDDTGELFFGEGSRLTVL.

The chain joins TRBV3-1 to TRBJ2-1; possibly TRBD2 for D (5 bases). V lost 4 bases to trimming and J lost 6 bases, with 13 bases between them. The CDR3 consists of 14 residues. Per the germline V gene, CDR1 is LGHDT and CDR2 is YNNKEL (reference sequence). The CDR3 DNA is TGTGCCAGCAGCCGGGGAGTTCCAGGCAATGAGCAGTTCTTC. It yields the protein CASSRGVPGNEQFF.